This T cell receptor beta chain was sequenced during a study of siplizumab effects on memory and regulatory T cells. Background on the study: Paired mixed lymphocyte reactions used siplizumab at around 0.9 ug/mL or no drug.

General study findings and limits: With siplizumab, cumulative frequency of CD4+ memory-derived alloreactive sequences dropped significantly.

It was at 37°C and for less than seven days that the mixed lymphocyte reaction cells were cocultured. This clone was recorded a few times. The antigen remains unidentified. Clones were sequenced by immunoSEQ multiplex PCR, and TCRdb holds only the in-frame ones, with some missing. The sample gives 3,500 or so clones, around 53% of which show up once; around 4.7% is in the top ten. This TCR derives from a human donor in good health; the cells came from an allogeneic mixed lymphocyte reaction. Specimen: CFSE-low (dividing) CD4+ T cells sorted from an allogeneic mixed lymphocyte reaction.

The CDR3 sequence: CASSLAVVTYGYTF. The CDR3 DNA is TGTGCCAGCAGCTTGGCCGTGGTTACCTATGGCTACACCTTC. The V and J genes are TRBV5-6 and TRBJ1-2; D remains ambiguous. CDR1 SGHDT and CDR2 YYEEEE come from the germline V gene. The CDR3 spans 14 residues. Trimming stripped 0 bases from V and 4 bases from J, with 10 bases between.